A single sample is the source of the 9 T cell receptor beta chains below, sequenced in a study of cytomegalovirus exposure and HLA in healthy donors. PCR was performed using 60 Vbeta and 13 Jbeta primers. Method: immunoSEQ multiplex PCR; TCRdb's copy keeps in-frame clones and lacks some. This sample has 150,000 or so clones; about 80% occur once, and the top ten carry about 1.6%. Sequenced sample: PBMCs. The receptor set was obtained from a man between 35 and 55 years old in good health and CMV-seronegative.

The chain couples TRBV6-1 to TRBJ2-7, with 7 bases that match TRBD1. The germline gives CDR1 MNHNS, CDR2 SASEGT. This CDR3 is built from 13 residues. V trimming: 6 bases; J trimming: 6 bases; junction bases outside the gene matches: 8. DNA for the CDR3: TGTGCCAGCAGGGCAGGAACAGGGGCCGAGCAGTACTTC. It yields the protein CASRAGTGAEQYF.

The V gene is TRBV28, the J gene TRBJ1-5, with D tentatively TRBD1 (5 bases). CDR1 is MDHEN, CDR2 SYDVKM, per germline. The CDR3 is 19 residues long. The V end was cut by 7 bases, the J end by 0 bases, with 25 bases between. CDR3 amino acids: CASTLGTGGPYYSNQPQHF. For the CDR3, the DNA is TGTGCCAGCACCCTGGGTACGGGGGGTCCCTACTATAGCAATCAGCCCCAGCATTTT.

The chain has TRBV5-6 and TRBJ2-2, with TRBD1 as a possible D gene (5 bases). Trimming cost V 5 bases and J 5 bases, with 10 bases left between them. The CDR3 runs 13 residues. CDR1 and CDR2 from the germline V gene are SGHDT and YYEEEE. The CDR3 loop reads CASRLYRTGELFF. The CDR3 nucleotides read TGTGCCAGCAGACTGTACAGGACCGGGGAGCTGTTTTTT.

The V call is TRBV7-2, the J call TRBJ1-5; D perhaps matches TRBD1 (5 bases). Trimming pared 1 base from V and 5 bases from J, leaving 15 bases between. Germline CDR1 and CDR2: SGHTA and FQGNSA. The CDR3 sequence is 16 residues long. The CDR3 DNA is TGTGCCAGCAGCTTAGGTGGTGGTCAGGGCCATCAGCCCCAGCATTTT. Translation gives CASSLGGGQGHQPQHF.

This chain links TRBV2 with TRBJ2-6, with 14 bases lining up with TRBD2. With 5 bases clipped from V and 4 bases from J, the junction kept 7 bases outside the gene matches. The CDR3 is 18 amino acids. Germline CDR1 reads SNHLY; CDR2 reads FYNNEI. The CDR3 nucleotides read TGTGCCAGCAGTCCAGGACTAGCGGGAGGCTCCGGGGCCAACGTCCTGACTTTC. Protein: CASSPGLAGGSGANVLTF.

The genes are TRBV15 and TRBJ2-7; D perhaps matches TRBD2 (5 bases). CDR3 length: 13 amino acids. V lost 1 base and J lost 7, with 11 bases in between. Germline CDR1 is LNHNV and CDR2 is YYDKDF (reference sequence). The CDR3 is CATSRAGLAEQYV. The DNA for the CDR3 is TGTGCCACCAGCAGAGCCGGACTCGCGGAGCAGTACGTC.

This CDR3 is CASSTDSGRDPYEQYF. CDR3 nucleotide sequence: TGCGCCAGCAGCACCGATAGCGGGAGGGACCCCTACGAGCAGTACTTC. The chain couples TRBV5-1 to TRBJ2-7; 11 positions agree with TRBD2. Unmatched junction bases numbered 8, after V lost 4 bases and J lost 2 bases. This CDR3 region has 16 residues. In germline, CDR1 is SGHRS, CDR2 YFSETQ.

This clone was seen only a few times. The genes are TRBV2 and TRBJ1-5; no firm D call. Germline CDR1 is SNHLY and CDR2 is FYNNEI. V lost 7 bases and J 0 bases, leaving 7 bases between the germline ends. CDR3 length equals 13 residues. This CDR3 reads CASNGDSNQPQHF. For the CDR3, the DNA is TGTGCCAGCAACGGGGATAGCAATCAGCCCCAGCATTTT.

This rearrangement joins TRBV7-2 to TRBJ1-1, with D perhaps TRBD1 (5 bases). Trimming took off 3 bases at V and 8 bases at J, with 19 bases between the two ends. Germline CDR1 and CDR2: SGHTA and FQGNSA. This CDR3 is 15 amino acids long. CDR3 DNA: TGTGCCAGCAGCTTCGGCGACAGTAGGGGTGAGGAAGCTTTCTTT. This sequence encodes CASSFGDSRGEEAFF.